Below are 23 T cell receptor beta chains sequenced from a single sample in a study of shared clonotypes between healthy human individuals. TCRdb keeps only in-frame clones here, not all; method: immunoSEQ multiplex PCR. Here the sample spans about 2,500,000 clones, approximately 92% being singletons. The sample consisted of naive CD4+ T cells sorted from blood. As to subset: CD45RA+ positively selected. The source of these receptors is a man between 18 and 29 years old in good health.

The chain has TRBV7-8 and TRBJ1-1; TRBD1 is a possible D gene (6 bases). Trimming removed 3 bases at V and 0 bases at J, with 8 bases between. The CDR3 is 14 amino acids. Germline V lookup: CDR1 SGHVS, CDR2 FQNEAQ. CDR3: CASSFTGMNTEAFF. The CDR3 coding sequence is TGTGCCAGCAGCTTTACAGGGATGAACACTGAAGCTTTCTTT.

This clone came up once. The same CDR3 also results from other DNA sequences found in this sample. This chain joins TRBV19 and TRBJ2-7; TRBD2 agrees at 10 bases. CDR1 LNHDA and CDR2 SQIVND come from the germline V gene (reference sequence). The CDR3 is 15 amino acids. Germline trimming cut 1 base from V and 0 bases from J; bases unmatched to any gene: 0. As DNA, the CDR3 is TGTGCCAGTAGTATAGCTAGCGGGAGCTCCTACGAGCAGTACTTC. Its translation is CASSIASGSSYEQYF.

On this clone: The sample holds other DNA sequences that translate to the same CDR3. V usage is TRBV7-2 and J usage is TRBJ2-3; D is perhaps TRBD1 or TRBD2 (6 bases each). Per germline, CDR1 SGHTA and CDR2 FQGNSA. CDR3 length: 14 residues. Trimming took 3 bases from V and 5 from J, leaving 12 bases between them. DNA of the CDR3: TGTGCCAGCAGCTTCGGCAGGGGAGGAGATACGCAGTATTTT. Translating gives CASSFGRGGDTQYF.

V is TRBV10-3 and J is TRBJ2-2; 7 bases line up with TRBD2. J lost 4 bases, V lost 0 bases, and 5 bases had no gene match. Per germline, CDR1 ENHRY and CDR2 SYGVKD. CDR3 length: 16 residues. For the CDR3, the DNA is TGTGCCATCAGTGAGTCTGCGGGGGTAGGCACCGGGGAGCTGTTTTTT. This sequence encodes CAISESAGVGTGELFF.

This sequence joins TRBV7-6 and TRBJ2-5, with 9 bases matching TRBD1. Per germline, CDR1 SGHVS and CDR2 FNYEAQ. The J segment lost 9 bases and the V segment lost 2 bases, leaving 7 bases of the junction unmatched. This CDR3 is built from 14 residues. CDR3 coding DNA: TGTGCCAGCAGCTTATCCGAGAGGACAGGGGCCCAGTACTTC. Amino acids: CASSLSERTGAQYF.

The V and J genes are TRBV10-1 and TRBJ2-3; D perhaps matches TRBD1 (6 bases). CDR1 is WNHNN and CDR2 is SYGVQD in the germline V gene (reference sequence). V shed 0 bases and J shed 2 bases, with 12 bases lying between them. The CDR3 is made up of 16 amino acids. Written as DNA, the CDR3 is TGCGCCAGCAGTGAGTCGGGCCAGGGGATCACAGATACGCAGTATTTT. Its protein is CASSESGQGITDTQYF.

This rearrangement joins TRBV7-9 to TRBJ1-6, with a possible D match to TRBD1 (6 bases). CDR3 size: 18 residues. Germline values: CDR1 SEHNR, CDR2 FQNEAQ (reference sequence). V was clipped by 5 bases and J by 0 bases, with 17 bases between them. The CDR3 coding sequence is TGTGCCAGCAGCGCAGCATATCAGGGGAGCTCCTATAATTCACCCCTCCACTTT. This encodes CASSAAYQGSSYNSPLHF. Using reference TRBV7-9 and TRBJ1-6 for the parts outside the CDR3, the full variable domain is DTGVSQNPRHKITKRGQNVTFRCDPISEHNRLYWYRQTLGQGPEFLTYFQNEAQLEKSRLLSDRFSAERPKGSFSTLEIQRTEQGDSAMYLCASSAAYQGSSYNSPLHFGNGTRLTVT.

The chain combines TRBV6-1 with TRBJ2-5, with D perhaps matching TRBD2 (7 bases). Looked up from germline, CDR1 is MNHNS and CDR2 is SASEGT. Trimming left V 8 bases short and J 7 bases short, with 23 bases between. The CDR3 runs to 15 residues. CDR3 amino acids: CASAPIGGRFVTQYF. In DNA, the CDR3 is TGTGCCAGCGCCCCCATCGGGGGGCGTTTTGTGACCCAGTACTTC.

This chain joins TRBV7-9 and TRBJ2-7; D remains ambiguous. The CDR3 is 16 residues long. CDR1 is SEHNR, CDR2 FQNEAQ, per germline (reference sequence). Trimming shortened V by 1 base and J by 0 bases, and 13 bases separated the two germline ends. Here the CDR3 DNA reads TGTGCCAGCAGCTTAGGAGAGCGCGGTAGCTCCTACGAGCAGTACTTC. Its translation is CASSLGERGSSYEQYF.

The genes are TRBV5-1 and TRBJ1-2; 7 bases fit TRBD1. J gave up 1 base and V 4 bases, and 4 bases lay outside the gene matches. The CDR3 runs to 14 residues. In germline, CDR1 is SGHRS, CDR2 YFSETQ. The CDR3 sequence is CASSHDRDNYGYTF. The CDR3 bases are TGCGCCAGCAGCCACGACAGGGATAACTATGGCTACACCTTC.

This chain links TRBV7-2 with TRBJ2-7; the D is unclear. CDR1 is SGHTA, CDR2 FQGNSA, per germline. The CDR3 totals 14 residues. Trimming stripped 3 bases from V and 0 bases from J, with 9 bases between. The CDR3 region has the DNA TGTGCCAGCAGCTTCCAATCGAGCTCCTACGAGCAGTACTTC. Its protein product is CASSFQSSSYEQYF.

A remark on this clone: Other DNA sequences in this specimen translate into the identical CDR3. The chain has TRBV19 and TRBJ2-3, with a possible D match to TRBD2 (5 bases). CDR1 LNHDA and CDR2 SQIVND come from the germline V gene (reference sequence). CDR3 length: 11 residues. V lost 5 bases and J 6 bases, leaving 6 bases between the germline ends. CDR3 protein: CASSRRDTQYF. CDR3 coding DNA: TGTGCCAGTAGTCGGAGGGATACGCAGTATTTT.

The chain joins TRBV6-5 to TRBJ2-7, with TRBD2 matching over 7 bases. Germline CDR1 and CDR2: MNHEY and SVGAGI. The CDR3 covers 15 residues. J lost 2 bases, V lost 6 bases, and 10 bases had no gene match. CDR3 amino acids: CASSWAHGTTYEQYF. The CDR3 DNA sequence: TGTGCCAGCAGCTGGGCCCACGGGACTACCTACGAGCAGTACTTC.

The J gene is TRBJ2-5, the V gene TRBV10-2, with D tentatively TRBD2 (6 bases). The ends were cut back, 8 bases at V and 7 bases at J, with 14 bases in the middle. The CDR3 spans 12 residues. CDR1 is WSHSY, CDR2 SAAADI, per germline. The CDR3 DNA follows: TGCGCCAGCTCAGGGACTCGGGGGACCCAGTACTTC. Translating it yields CASSGTRGTQYF.

The J gene is TRBJ1-6, the V gene TRBV11-2, with D unclear. CDR1 is SGHAT, CDR2 FQNNGV, per germline. V lost 4 bases and J lost 7, with 17 bases in between. This CDR3 comprises 16 residues. The CDR3 DNA reads TGTGCCAGCAGCTCAACCCGCCCGGGGATCAATTCACCCCTCCACTTT. This codes for CASSSTRPGINSPLHF.

This chain links TRBV6-5 with TRBJ1-1; D remains ambiguous. CDR3 length: 12 amino acids. Germline V gene lookup returns CDR1 MNHEY and CDR2 SVGAGI. The CDR3 region is CAAWRRNTEAFF. CDR3 nucleotides: TGTGCTGCATGGAGGAGGAACACTGAAGCTTTCTTT.

The chain recombines TRBV28 with TRBJ1-2; TRBD1 matches at 9 bases. The CDR3 has 15 amino acids. With 4 bases clipped from V and 7 bases from J, the junction kept 10 bases outside the gene matches. Germline loops: CDR1 MDHEN, CDR2 SYDVKM. CDR3 DNA: TGTGCCAGCAGTTATCGGACAGGGGAATCTCTTGGCTACACCTTC. Protein sequence: CASSYRTGESLGYTF.

J is TRBJ2-3 and V is TRBV15; D not resolved. The CDR3 runs to 16 residues. V lost 3 bases, J lost 2 bases, and 15 bases lay in between. CDR1 LNHNV and CDR2 YYDKDF come from the germline V gene (reference sequence). The CDR3 here is CATSSWLHQATDTQYF. DNA for the CDR3: TGTGCCACCAGCAGCTGGCTTCACCAAGCCACAGATACGCAGTATTTT.

This chain uses TRBV7-2 with TRBJ2-7, with 9 bases lining up with TRBD1. The CDR3 is 15 amino acids. Germline assignment: CDR1 SGHTA and CDR2 FQGNSA. V lost 3 bases to trimming and J lost 5 bases; unmatched junction nucleotides: 8. CDR3 nucleotide sequence: TGTGCCAGCAGCTTGGTTGGGACAGGGTCGAACGAGCAGTACTTC. It is translated as CASSLVGTGSNEQYF. Using reference TRBV7-2 and TRBJ2-7 for the parts outside the CDR3, the full variable domain is GAGVSQSPSNKVTEKGKDVELRCDPISGHTALYWYRQSLGQGLEFLIYFQGNSAPDKSGLPSDRFSAERTGGSVSTLTIQRTQQEDSAVYLCASSLVGTGSNEQYFGPGTRLTVT.

This clone was counted a single time. V gene TRBV6-6 combines with J gene TRBJ1-6, with D unclear. Germline loops: CDR1 MNHNY, CDR2 SVGAGI (reference sequence). The CDR3 runs 16 residues. V was trimmed by 3 bases and J by 2 bases, leaving 11 bases between them. CDR3 coding DNA: TGTGCCAGCAGTTATCGGGAGTTACCCTATAATTCACCCCTCCACTTT. Translated: CASSYRELPYNSPLHF.

The rearrangement joins TRBV5-1 to TRBJ2-7; 9 bases are shared with TRBD2. V lost 1 base, J lost 2 bases, and 4 bases stayed unmatched. CDR1 and CDR2 (germline): SGHRS, YFSETQ. There are 15 residues in the CDR3. Here the CDR3 DNA reads TGCGCCAGCAGCTTGAATAGCGGGAGTGCCTACGAGCAGTACTTC. It codes for CASSLNSGSAYEQYF.

This rearrangement joins TRBV7-9 to TRBJ1-1; D is unresolved. The V and J ends lost 2 bases and 4 bases respectively, with 14 bases between them. The germline gives CDR1 SEHNR, CDR2 FQNEAQ (reference sequence). The CDR3 covers 15 residues. Here the CDR3 reads CASSLHAGSLTEAFF. CDR3 nucleotides: TGTGCCAGCAGCTTACACGCGGGCAGTCTCACTGAAGCTTTCTTT.

The chain recombines TRBV19 with TRBJ2-5; 10 nucleotides agree with TRBD1. The CDR3 extends over 15 amino acids. Trimming cost V 5 bases and J 5 bases; bases outside gene matches: 8. The germline CDR1 and CDR2 sequences are LNHDA and SQIVND (reference sequence). Written as DNA, the CDR3 is TGTGCCAGTAGTCTCTCAGGGGGACAGGGGGAGACCCAGTACTTC. This sequence encodes CASSLSGGQGETQYF. Drawing the rest from reference TRBV19 and TRBJ2-5, the complete variable domain is DGGITQSPKYLFRKEGQNVTLSCEQNLNHDAMYWYRQDPGQGLRLIYYSQIVNDFQKGDIAEGYSVSREKKESFPLTVTSAQKNPTAFYLCASSLSGGQGETQYFGPGTRLLVL.